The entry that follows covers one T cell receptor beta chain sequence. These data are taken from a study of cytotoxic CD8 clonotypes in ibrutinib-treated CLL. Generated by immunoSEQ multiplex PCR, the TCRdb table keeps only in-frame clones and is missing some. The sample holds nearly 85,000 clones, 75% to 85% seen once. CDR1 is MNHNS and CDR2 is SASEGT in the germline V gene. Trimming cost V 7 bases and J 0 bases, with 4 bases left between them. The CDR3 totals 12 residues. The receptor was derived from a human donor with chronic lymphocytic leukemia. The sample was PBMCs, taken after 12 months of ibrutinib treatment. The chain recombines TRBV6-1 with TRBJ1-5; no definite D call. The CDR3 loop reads CASMVSNQPQHF. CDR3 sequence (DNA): TGTGCCAGCATGGTTAGCAATCAGCCCCAGCATTTT.